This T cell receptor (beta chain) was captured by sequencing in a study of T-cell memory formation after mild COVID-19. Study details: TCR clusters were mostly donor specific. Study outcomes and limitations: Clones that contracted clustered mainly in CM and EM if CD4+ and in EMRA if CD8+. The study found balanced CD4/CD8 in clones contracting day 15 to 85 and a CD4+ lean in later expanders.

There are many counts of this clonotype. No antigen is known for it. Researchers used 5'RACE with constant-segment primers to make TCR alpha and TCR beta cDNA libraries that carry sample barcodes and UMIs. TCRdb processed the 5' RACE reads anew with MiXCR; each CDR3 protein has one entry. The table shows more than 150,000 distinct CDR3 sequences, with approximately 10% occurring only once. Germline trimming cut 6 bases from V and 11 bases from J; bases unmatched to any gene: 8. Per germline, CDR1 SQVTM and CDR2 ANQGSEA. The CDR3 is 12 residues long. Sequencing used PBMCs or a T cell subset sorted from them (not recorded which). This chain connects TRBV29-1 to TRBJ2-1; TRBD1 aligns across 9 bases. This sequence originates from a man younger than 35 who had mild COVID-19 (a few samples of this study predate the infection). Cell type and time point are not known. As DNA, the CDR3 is TGCAGCGTACACACAGGGGGCCCCCAGCAGTTCTTC. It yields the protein CSVHTGGPQQFF.